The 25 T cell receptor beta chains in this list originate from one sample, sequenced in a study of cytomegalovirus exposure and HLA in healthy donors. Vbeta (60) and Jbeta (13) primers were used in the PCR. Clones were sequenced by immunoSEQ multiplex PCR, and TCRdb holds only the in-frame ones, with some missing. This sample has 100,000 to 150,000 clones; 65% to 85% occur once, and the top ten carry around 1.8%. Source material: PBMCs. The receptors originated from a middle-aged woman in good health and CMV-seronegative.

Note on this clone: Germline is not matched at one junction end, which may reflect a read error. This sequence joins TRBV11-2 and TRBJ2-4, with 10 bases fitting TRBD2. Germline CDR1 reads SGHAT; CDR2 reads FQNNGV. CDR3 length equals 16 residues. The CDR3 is CASTQGLAGAKNSQYF. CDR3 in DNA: TGTGCCAGCACCCAGGGGCTAGCGGGAGCCAAAAACAGTCAGTACTTC.

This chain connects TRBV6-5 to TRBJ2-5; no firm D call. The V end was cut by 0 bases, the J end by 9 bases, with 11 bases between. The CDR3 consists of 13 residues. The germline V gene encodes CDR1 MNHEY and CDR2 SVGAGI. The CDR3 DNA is TGTGCCAGCAGTTACTCCCCTAGTTTCCCCCAGTACTTC. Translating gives CASSYSPSFPQYF.

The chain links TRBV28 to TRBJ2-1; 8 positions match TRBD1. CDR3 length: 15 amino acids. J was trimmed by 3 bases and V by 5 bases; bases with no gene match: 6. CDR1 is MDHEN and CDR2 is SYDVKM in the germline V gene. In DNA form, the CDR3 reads TGTGCCAGCAGTGCAGGGACAGGCTACTACAATGAGCAGTTCTTC. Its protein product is CASSAGTGYYNEQFF.

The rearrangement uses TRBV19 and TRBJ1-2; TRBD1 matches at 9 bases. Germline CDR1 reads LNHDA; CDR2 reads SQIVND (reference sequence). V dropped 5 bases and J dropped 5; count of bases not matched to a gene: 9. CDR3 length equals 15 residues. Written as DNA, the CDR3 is TGTGCCAGTAGTCAAAGCGGGGGACAGGGATATGGCTACACCTTC. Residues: CASSQSGGQGYGYTF.

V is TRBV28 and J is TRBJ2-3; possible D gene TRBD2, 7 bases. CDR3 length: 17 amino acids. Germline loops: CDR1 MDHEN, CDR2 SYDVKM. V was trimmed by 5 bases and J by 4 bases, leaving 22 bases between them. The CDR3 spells CASSSRGAAGRADTQYF. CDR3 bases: TGTGCCAGCAGTAGCAGGGGAGCTGCGGGGAGGGCAGATACGCAGTATTTT.

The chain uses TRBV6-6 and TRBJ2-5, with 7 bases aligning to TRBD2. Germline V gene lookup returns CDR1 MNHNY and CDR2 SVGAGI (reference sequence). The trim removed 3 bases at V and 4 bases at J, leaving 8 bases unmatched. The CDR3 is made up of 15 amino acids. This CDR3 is CASSYTVGGGETQYF. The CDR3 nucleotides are TGTGCCAGCAGTTATACCGTGGGGGGGGGAGAGACCCAGTACTTC.

The CDR3 spells CASTLDRLSYNEQFF. The DNA of the CDR3 is TGTGCCAGTACCTTGGACAGGCTCTCCTACAATGAGCAGTTCTTC. The rearrangement uses TRBV19 and TRBJ2-1, with TRBD1 matching 7 bases. The CDR3 length is 15 residues. Trimming removed 7 bases from V and 0 bases from J; junction bases left unmatched: 6. Germline CDR1 LNHDA, CDR2 SQIVND (reference sequence). Complete variable domain (other parts from reference TRBV19 and TRBJ2-1): DGGITQSPKYLFRKEGQNVTLSCEQNLNHDAMYWYRQDPGQGLRLIYYSQIVNDFQKGDIAEGYSVSREKKESFPLTVTSAQKNPTAFYLCASTLDRLSYNEQFFGPGTRLTVL.

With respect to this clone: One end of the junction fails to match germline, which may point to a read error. The CDR3 sequence: CASSLPPQTNYGYTF. The CDR3 coding sequence is TGTGCCAGCAGCTTGCCCCCACAGACTAATTATGGCTACACCTTC. The rearrangement joins TRBV5-4 to TRBJ1-2; the D is unclear. CDR3 length: 15 residues. Germline V gives CDR1 SGHNT, CDR2 YYREEE (reference sequence). Supplemented by reference TRBV5-4 and TRBJ1-2, the full variable domain reads ETGVTQSPTHLIKTRGQQVTLRCSSQSGHNTVSWYQQALGQGPQFIFQYYREEENGRGNFPPRFSGLQFPNYSSELNVNALELDDSALYLCASSLPPQTNYGYTFGSGTRLTVV.

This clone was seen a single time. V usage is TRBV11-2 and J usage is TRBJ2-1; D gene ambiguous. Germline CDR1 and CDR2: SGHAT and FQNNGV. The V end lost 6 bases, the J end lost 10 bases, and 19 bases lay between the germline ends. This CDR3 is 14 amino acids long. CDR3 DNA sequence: TGTGCCAGCAGAACCCATGAGGCCGGATGGGAGCAGTTCTTC. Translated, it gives CASRTHEAGWEQFF.

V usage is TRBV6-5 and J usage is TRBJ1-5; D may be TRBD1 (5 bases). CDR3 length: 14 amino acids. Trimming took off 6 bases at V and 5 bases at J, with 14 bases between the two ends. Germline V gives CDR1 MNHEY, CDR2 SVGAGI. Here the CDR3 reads CASSRTRADQPQHF. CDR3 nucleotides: TGTGCCAGCAGCAGAACCAGGGCTGATCAGCCCCAGCATTTT.

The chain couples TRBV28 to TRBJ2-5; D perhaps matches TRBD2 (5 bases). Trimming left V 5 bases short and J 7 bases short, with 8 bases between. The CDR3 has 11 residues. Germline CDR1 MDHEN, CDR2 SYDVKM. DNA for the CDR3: TGTGCCAGCAGTCCCCGGGGGACCCAGTACTTC. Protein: CASSPRGTQYF.

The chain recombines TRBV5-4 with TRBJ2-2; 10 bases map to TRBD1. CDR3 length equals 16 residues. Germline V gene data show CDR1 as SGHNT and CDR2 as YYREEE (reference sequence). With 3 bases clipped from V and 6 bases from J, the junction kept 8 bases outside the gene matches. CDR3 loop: CASSSGTGAIPGELFF. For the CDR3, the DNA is TGTGCCAGCAGCTCCGGGACAGGGGCAATTCCCGGGGAGCTGTTTTTT.

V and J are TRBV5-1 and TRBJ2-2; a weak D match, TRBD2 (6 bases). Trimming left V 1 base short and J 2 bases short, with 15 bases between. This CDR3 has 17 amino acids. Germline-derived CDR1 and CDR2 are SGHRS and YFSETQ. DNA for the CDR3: TGCGCCAGCAGCTTGATTGGGAGGCAGAATAACACCGGGGAGCTGTTTTTT. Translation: CASSLIGRQNNTGELFF.

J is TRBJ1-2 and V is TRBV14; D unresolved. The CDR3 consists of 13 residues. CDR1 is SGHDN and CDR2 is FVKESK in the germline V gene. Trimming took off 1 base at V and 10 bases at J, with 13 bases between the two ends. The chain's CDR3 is CASSQVGSRDYTF. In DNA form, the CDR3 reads TGTGCCAGCAGCCAAGTAGGGAGTAGGGACTACACCTTC.

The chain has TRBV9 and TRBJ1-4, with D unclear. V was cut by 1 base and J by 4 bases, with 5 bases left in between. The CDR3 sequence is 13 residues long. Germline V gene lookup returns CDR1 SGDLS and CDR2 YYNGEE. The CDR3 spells CASSVNSNEKLFF. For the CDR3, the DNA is TGTGCCAGCAGCGTAAACAGTAATGAAAAACTGTTTTTT.

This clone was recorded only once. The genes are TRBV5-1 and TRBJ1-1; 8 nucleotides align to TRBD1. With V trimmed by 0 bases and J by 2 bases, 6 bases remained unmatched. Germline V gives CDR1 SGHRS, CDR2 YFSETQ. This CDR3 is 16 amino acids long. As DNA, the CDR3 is TGCGCCAGCAGCTTGGGCCCGGGACAGGCAAACACTGAAGCTTTCTTT. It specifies CASSLGPGQANTEAFF.

The CDR3 nucleotides are TGTGCCAGCAGTTTAGGGCCGCTTAACTATGGCTACACCTTC. Translated: CASSLGPLNYGYTF. This sequence joins TRBV27 and TRBJ1-2; D ambiguous. Germline values: CDR1 MNHEY, CDR2 SMNVEV (reference sequence). V lost 2 bases, J lost 1 base, and 8 bases lay in between. The CDR3 spans 14 residues.

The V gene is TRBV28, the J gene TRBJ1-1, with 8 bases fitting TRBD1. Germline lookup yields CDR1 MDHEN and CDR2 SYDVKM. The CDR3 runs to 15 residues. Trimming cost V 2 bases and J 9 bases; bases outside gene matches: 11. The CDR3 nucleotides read TGTGCCAGCAGTTTAACAAAAGTCCAGGGGGCCCAAGCTTTCTTT. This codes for CASSLTKVQGAQAFF.

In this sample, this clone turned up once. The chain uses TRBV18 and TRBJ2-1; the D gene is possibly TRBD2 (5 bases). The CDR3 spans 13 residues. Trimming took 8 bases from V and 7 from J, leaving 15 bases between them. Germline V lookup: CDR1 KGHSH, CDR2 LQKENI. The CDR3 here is CASLSGLDNEQFF. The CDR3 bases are TGTGCCAGCCTCAGTGGACTTGATAATGAGCAGTTCTTC.

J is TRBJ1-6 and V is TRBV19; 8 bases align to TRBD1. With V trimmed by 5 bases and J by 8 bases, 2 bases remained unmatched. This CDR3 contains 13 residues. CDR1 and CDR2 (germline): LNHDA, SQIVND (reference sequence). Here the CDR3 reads CASSLQGDSPLHF. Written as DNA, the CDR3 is TGTGCCAGTAGTCTACAGGGGGATTCACCCCTCCACTTT.

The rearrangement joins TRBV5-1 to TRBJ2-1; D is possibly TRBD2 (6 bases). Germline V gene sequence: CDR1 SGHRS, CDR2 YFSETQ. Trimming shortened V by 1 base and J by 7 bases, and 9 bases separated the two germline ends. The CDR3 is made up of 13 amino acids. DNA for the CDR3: TGCGCCAGCAGCTTGACGGGAGTAAATGAGCAGTTCTTC. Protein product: CASSLTGVNEQFF. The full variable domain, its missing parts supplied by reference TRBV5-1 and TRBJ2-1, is KAGVTQTPRYLIKTRGQQVTLSCSPISGHRSVSWYQQTPGQGLQFLFEYFSETQRNKGNFPGRFSGRQFSNSRSEMNVSTLELGDSALYLCASSLTGVNEQFFGPGTRLTVL.

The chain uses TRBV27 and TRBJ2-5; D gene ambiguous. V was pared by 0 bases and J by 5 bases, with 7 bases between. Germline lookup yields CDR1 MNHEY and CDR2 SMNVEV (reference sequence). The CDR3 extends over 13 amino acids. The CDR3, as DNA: TGTGCCAGCAGTTTATCCTACGGGGAGACCCAGTACTTC. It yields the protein CASSLSYGETQYF.

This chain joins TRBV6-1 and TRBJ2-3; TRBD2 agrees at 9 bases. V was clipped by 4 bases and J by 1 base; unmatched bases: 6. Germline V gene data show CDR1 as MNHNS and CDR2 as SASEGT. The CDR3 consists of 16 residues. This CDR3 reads CASSVSSGAGTDTQYF. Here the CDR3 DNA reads TGTGCCAGCAGTGTCTCTAGCGGGGCTGGCACAGATACGCAGTATTTT.

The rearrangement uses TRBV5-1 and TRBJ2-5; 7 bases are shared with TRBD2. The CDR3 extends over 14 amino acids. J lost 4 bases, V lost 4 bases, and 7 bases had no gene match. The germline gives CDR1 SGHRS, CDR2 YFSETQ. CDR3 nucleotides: TGCGCCAGCAGCCTCGGCGAGCGGGGAGAGACCCAGTACTTC. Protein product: CASSLGERGETQYF.

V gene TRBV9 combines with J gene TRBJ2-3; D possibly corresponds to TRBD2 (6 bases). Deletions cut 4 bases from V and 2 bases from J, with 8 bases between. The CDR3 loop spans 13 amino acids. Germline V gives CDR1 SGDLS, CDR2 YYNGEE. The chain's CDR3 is CASSPGVTDTQYF. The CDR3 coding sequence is TGTGCCAGCAGCCCGGGAGTCACAGATACGCAGTATTTT.